The 9 T cell receptor beta chains given below trace back to one sample, sequenced in a study of T cells after yellow fever vaccination. MiXCR was run by TCRdb on the 5' RACE reads, yielding one entry per CDR3 protein. The sample has 550,000 to 750,000 distinct CDR3 sequences, approximately 15% seen once. Sequenced material: PBMCs, taken on the day of the yellow fever booster vaccination. The receptors were gathered from a man aged 30-40 years who received the YFV17D yellow fever vaccine.

This clonotype has more than one count but fewer than ten. The chain uses TRBV10-3 and TRBJ2-7, with TRBD1 matching over 9 bases. Trimming took 8 bases from V and 4 from J; bases not matched to a gene: 6. Looked up from germline, CDR1 is ENHRY and CDR2 is SYGVKD. The CDR3 contains 13 residues. The CDR3 region is CAILGQGHYEQYF. DNA of the CDR3: TGTGCCATCCTGGGACAGGGACATTACGAGCAGTACTTC.

The rearrangement links TRBV7-2 to TRBJ2-7; D is uncertain. Per germline, CDR1 SGHTA and CDR2 FQGNSA. V lost 5 bases, J lost 3 bases, and 8 bases lay in between. The CDR3 has 12 amino acids. The CDR3 DNA sequence: TGTGCCAGCAGCCCGTACCTCTACGAGCAGTACTTC. Translation: CASSPYLYEQYF.

The sample holds a few counts of this clonotype. This chain connects TRBV7-9 to TRBJ2-3; D not certain. This CDR3 has 12 amino acids. Germline V gene sequence: CDR1 SEHNR, CDR2 FQNEAQ (reference sequence). V was pared by 6 bases and J by 6 bases, with 10 bases between. CDR3 coding DNA: TGTGCCAGCAGTTTTCAAGTGGATACGCAGTATTTT. Translating it yields CASSFQVDTQYF.

This chain joins TRBV5-4 and TRBJ2-4, with 10 bases identical to TRBD2. Trimming cost V 0 bases and J 3 bases; bases outside gene matches: 3. Germline lookup yields CDR1 SGHNT and CDR2 YYREEE (reference sequence). This CDR3 region has 16 residues. CDR3 sequence (DNA): TGTGCCAGCAGCTTGGCTAGCGGGAGAGGCAAAAACATTCAGTACTTC. Translation gives CASSLASGRGKNIQYF. Full variable domain (rest looked up from reference TRBV5-4 and TRBJ2-4): ETGVTQSPTHLIKTRGQQVTLRCSSQSGHNTVSWYQQALGQGPQFIFQYYREEENGRGNFPPRFSGLQFPNYSSELNVNALELDDSALYLCASSLASGRGKNIQYFGAGTRLSVL.

Only a few counts were recorded for this clonotype. The chain links TRBV25-1 to TRBJ1-6; D may be TRBD1 (5 bases). The ends were cut back, 4 bases at V and 3 bases at J, with 10 bases in the middle. Germline loops: CDR1 MGHDK, CDR2 SYGVNS. There are 15 residues in the CDR3. Written as DNA, the CDR3 is TGTGCCAGCAGTGCGGGGGTTCTCTATAATTCACCCCTCCACTTT. As protein: CASSAGVLYNSPLHF.

This clonotype was found many times. At one end the junction does not follow the germline gene, possibly because of a read error. The genes are TRBV7-9 and TRBJ2-1; 9 bases line up with TRBD2. Germline V CDR1 and CDR2: SEHNR, FQNEAQ (reference sequence). The CDR3 sequence is 15 residues long. The CDR3 DNA sequence: TGTGCCAGCAGCCTAGCGGGATTGGGGAACAATGAGCAGTTCTTC. Its protein is CASSLAGLGNNEQFF.

In its sample, this clonotype was seen a few times. This chain joins TRBV9 and TRBJ2-2, with D unclear. Germline V lookup: CDR1 SGDLS, CDR2 YYNGEE. CDR3 length: 12 residues. V was shortened by 5 bases and J by 4 bases, with 6 bases between the two germline ends. CDR3 coding DNA: TGTGCCAGCAGGGATGTCACCGGGGAGCTGTTTTTT. This sequence encodes CASRDVTGELFF.

This chain joins TRBV29-1 and TRBJ2-7; D not certain. Germline loops: CDR1 SQVTM, CDR2 ANQGSEA. This CDR3 comprises 13 residues. V was shortened by 4 bases and J by 0 bases, with 10 bases between the two germline ends. CDR3 in DNA: TGCAGCGTTGTATTGCTGCACTCCTACGAGCAGTACTTC. Protein: CSVVLLHSYEQYF.

This clonotype showed up just a few times. The rearrangement uses TRBV6-2 or TRBV6-3 and TRBJ2-5; 13 bases align to TRBD2. Germline trimming cut 2 bases from V and 3 bases from J; bases unmatched to any gene: 9. The CDR3 totals 18 residues. Germline CDR1 is MNHEY and CDR2 is SVGEGT. The CDR3 DNA is TGTGCCAGCAGTTACCCGCTGACTAGCGGGAGGATTGAAGAGACCCAGTACTTC. Translating it yields CASSYPLTSGRIEETQYF.